This T cell receptor beta chain was observed in a study of early T cells in non-severe SARS-CoV-2 infection. This clonotype has a count of ten or more. One entry per CDR3 protein results from TCRdb running MiXCR on the 5' RACE reads. This sample has roughly 90,000 distinct CDR3 sequences, with roughly 15% found just once. Germline values: CDR1 LGHDT, CDR2 YNNKEL (reference sequence). Trimming stripped 1 base from V and 8 bases from J, with 18 bases between. This CDR3 region has 16 residues. The chain couples TRBV3-1 to TRBJ2-1; TRBD1 or TRBD2 may be the D gene (5 bases each). The specimen was whole blood. The sequence derives from an adult who was a healthcare worker with PCR-confirmed SARS-CoV-2 infection or an uninfected control (not recorded which). CDR3 sequence reads: CASSQGGGPAADEQFF. CDR3 sequence (DNA): TGTGCCAGCAGCCAAGGGGGCGGGCCGGCCGCCGATGAGCAGTTCTTC.